This TCR beta chain was found in a study of CD8 T cells in Susac syndrome (dated by TCRdb to the late 2010s). Broadly, across the study: Of the Susac syndrome patients who were sequenced, about six had clinically active disease and fewer than ten were in clinical remission. Susac syndrome patients were therapy-naive, on corticosteroids (some also receiving IVIg), or on IVIg alone at blood withdrawal. Whether CD8+ T cell activation and differentiation in Susac syndrome was antigen driven was tested using repertoire sequencing. The clonality of the CD8+ T cell repertoire was compared across approximately 11 healthy donors, roughly 14 Susac syndrome patients and under 18 multiple sclerosis patients. Overall study outcomes, separate from this receptor: Clonal expansion was observed in Susac syndrome CD8+ repertoires, with the highest expansion in CD8+ TEMRA cells and greater expansion in clinically active than in remitting patients. The study acknowledged that relatively few individuals were included in the TCR sequencing and HLA analysis. In the total CD8+ and CD8+ TEMRA repertoires, around 17 and five Susac-specific public clones, respectively, were identified.

CDR1 is given as MNHEY and CDR2 as SVGAGI, both from the germline V gene. The CDR3 starts with the cysteine, ends with the phenylalanine, and has 16 residues. Only the CDR3 part of the read is kept: 48 bases, read in frame from the first base. Compared with germline, V lacks 6 bases and J lacks 9 bases; bases without a gene match: 11. Comments on this clonotype: The antigen it binds to is not known. Qualities for individual bases were not recorded, and no much larger clone is one base off.

RNA was extracted with the RNeasy kit and 0.5 to 1 ug was reverse transcribed using random hexamers. TCR beta CDR3 regions were amplified with the immunoSEQ multiplex PCR assay covering 54 Vbeta and 13 Jbeta segments. PCR amplification bias was corrected using a synthetic template baseline for primer optimization and computational correction. As for the authors' bioinformatics: Reads were annotated to V, D and J genes per IMGT and analyzed with immunoSEQ Analyzer, keeping only productive sequences. Clonality was calculated as one minus the Shannon entropy normalized by log2 of the number of productive unique sequences. For each patient and control, public and private clones were evaluated within the 100 most prevalent clones. Clones were defined as Susac-specific if absent from the healthy and MS cohorts, from 1052 published viral clones and from other ImmuneACCESS disease sequences. TCRdb took the public reads, trimmed them with fastp at Q25, ran MiXCR for clone calling and kept in-frame beta chains. A single entry per CDR3 protein holds the most common genes and DNA from its merged rows. These V and J calls derive from TCRdb rather than the authors' analysis. This sample holds around 69,000 distinct CDR3 sequences; roughly 92% were observed only once. In total, the top ten clones hold 0.35% to 0.55% of the sample.

Peripheral blood CD8+ and CD4+ T cells from healthy donors, Susac syndrome patients and multiple sclerosis patients were profiled by high-throughput TCR beta sequencing. Susac syndrome patients met recently defined diagnostic criteria for definite or probable disease. CD8+ TEMRA cells were enriched by FACS, while bulk CD8+ and CD4+ T cells were purified by magnetic negative isolation. Blood was collected in EDTA tubes and processed within 24 hours, with PBMCs isolated through density gradient centrifugation. PBMCs intended for TCR sequencing were cryopreserved in liquid nitrogen and were subsequently thawed in a 37 degrees C water bath. Purity of sorted or isolated CD4+, CD8+ and CD8+ TEMRA cells was at least 90%.

Sequencing was done on a sample of CD8+ T cells from PBMCs. Here the chain combines TRBV6-5 and TRBJ2-1, with 13 junctional bases fitting TRBD2. The TCR comes from a human donor with Susac syndrome. The CDR3 here reads CASRTRTSGRAGEQFF. The sequence in DNA is TGTGCCAGCAGGACTCGGACTAGCGGGAGAGCTGGTGAGCAGTTCTTC.